This TCR beta chain was obtained from a study of OX40 agonist ivuxolimab in advanced cancers. Study information: Anti-PD-1, anti-PD-L1 or anti-CTLA-4 therapy given earlier was allowed, and 30% to 45% had some.

The CDR3 loop spans 17 amino acids. Germline V gene data show CDR1 as LNHDA and CDR2 as SQIVND (reference sequence). J lost 0 bases, V lost 5 bases, and 8 bases had no gene match. Only in-frame clones appear in the TCRdb table, and some are missing; sequencing was by immunoSEQ multiplex PCR. Altogether about 150,000 clones are present, roughly 92% being singletons, with the ten largest covering about 0.31%. The study, taken as a whole, reports: Antigen specificity remained undetermined for the expanded peripheral T cells. There was clonal expansion of CD4+ and CD8+ blood T cells by week 6 at 0.1 to 3.0 mg/kg.

With regard to this clone: What it binds is unknown.

This material consisted of CD4+ or CD8+ T cells sorted from blood, taken in a trial of the OX40 agonist ivuxolimab. This receptor was taken from an adult with an advanced solid tumor such as melanoma, head and neck, liver or kidney cancer. The rearrangement links TRBV19 to TRBJ1-3, with TRBD1 identical over 9 bases. Written as DNA, the CDR3 is TGTGCCAGTAGTCCTCGGACAGGGGTGAGCTCTGGAAACACCATATATTTT. This gives the protein CASSPRTGVSSGNTIYF.